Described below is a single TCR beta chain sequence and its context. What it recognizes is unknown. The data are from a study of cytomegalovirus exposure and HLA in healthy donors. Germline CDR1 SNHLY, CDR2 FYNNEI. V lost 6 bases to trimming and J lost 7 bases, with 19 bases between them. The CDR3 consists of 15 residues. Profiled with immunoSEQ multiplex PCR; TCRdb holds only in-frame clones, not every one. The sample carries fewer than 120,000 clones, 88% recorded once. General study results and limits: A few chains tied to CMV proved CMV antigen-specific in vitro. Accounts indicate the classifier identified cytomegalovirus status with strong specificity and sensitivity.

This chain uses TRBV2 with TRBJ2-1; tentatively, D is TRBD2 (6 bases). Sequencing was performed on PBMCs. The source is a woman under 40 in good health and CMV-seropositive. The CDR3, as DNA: TGTGCCAGCAGCGGCCGGCGGGGTGGCGGAAATGAGCAGTTCTTC. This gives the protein CASSGRRGGGNEQFF. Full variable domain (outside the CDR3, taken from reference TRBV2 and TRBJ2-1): EPEVTQTPSHQVTQMGQEVILRCVPISNHLYFYWYRQILGQKVEFLVSFYNNEISEKSEIFDDQFSVERPDGSNFTLKIRSTKLEDSAMYFCASSGRRGGGNEQFFGPGTRLTVL.